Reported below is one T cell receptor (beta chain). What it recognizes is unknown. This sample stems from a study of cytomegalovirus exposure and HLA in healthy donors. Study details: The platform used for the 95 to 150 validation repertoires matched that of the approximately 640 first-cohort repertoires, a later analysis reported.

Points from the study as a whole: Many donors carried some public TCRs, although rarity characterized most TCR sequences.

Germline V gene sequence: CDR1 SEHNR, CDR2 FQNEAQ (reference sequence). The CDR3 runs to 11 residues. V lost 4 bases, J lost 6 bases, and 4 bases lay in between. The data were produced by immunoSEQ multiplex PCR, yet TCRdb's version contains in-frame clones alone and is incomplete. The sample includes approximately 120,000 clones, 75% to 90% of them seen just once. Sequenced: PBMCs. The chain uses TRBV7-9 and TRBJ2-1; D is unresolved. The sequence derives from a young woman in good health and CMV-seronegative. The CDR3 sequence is CASSSSNEQFF. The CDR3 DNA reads TGTGCCAGCAGCTCGTCCAATGAGCAGTTCTTC.